Below, 13 T cell receptor beta chains from the same sample are listed, as sequenced in a study of blood T cell repertoires in COVID-19. Assay: immunoSEQ multiplex PCR; the TCRdb copy retains only in-frame clones and omits some. The table includes about 180,000 clones, roughly nine tenths detected once. Sequencing was performed on PBMCs or T cells enriched from blood (not recorded which). The receptor set was obtained from a woman in her thirties or forties with acute COVID-19.

The V and J genes are TRBV9 and TRBJ2-2; D might be TRBD2 (6 bases). CDR1 and CDR2 from the germline V gene are SGDLS and YYNGEE. The CDR3 loop spans 16 amino acids. Trimming pared 1 base from V and 3 bases from J, leaving 13 bases between. The CDR3 nucleotides are TGTGCCAGCAGCGTAACCGATGGGGGGTACACCGGGGAGCTGTTTTTT. The encoded protein is CASSVTDGGYTGELFF.

This rearrangement joins TRBV5-4 to TRBJ2-4; D perhaps matches TRBD2 (7 bases). With 3 bases removed from V and 4 bases from J, the gap between germline ends came to 17 bases. Looked up from germline, CDR1 is SGHNT and CDR2 is YYREEE (reference sequence). The CDR3 sequence is 16 residues long. The CDR3 protein is CASSSSGAGTKNIQYF. The CDR3 region has the DNA TGTGCCAGCAGCTCTAGCGGAGCTGGGACAAAAAACATTCAGTACTTC.

The rearrangement uses TRBV25-1 and TRBJ2-1; 10 bases align to TRBD1. The germline gives CDR1 MGHDK, CDR2 SYGVNS. CDR3 length equals 14 residues. V lost 3 bases and J lost 11; bases outside the gene matches: 7. The CDR3 loop is CASSDARDRGKQFF. The CDR3 DNA reads TGTGCCAGCAGTGACGCCCGGGACAGGGGAAAGCAGTTCTTC.

This rearrangement joins TRBV11-2 to TRBJ2-1; 8 nucleotides agree with TRBD1. V shed 8 bases, J shed 9 bases, and the junction held 12 bases outside the gene matches. Germline V gene lookup returns CDR1 SGHAT and CDR2 FQNNGV. This CDR3 spans 14 amino acids. DNA for the CDR3: TGTGCCAGCGGTAGACAGGGGTCGCCTGCTGAGCAGTTCTTC. Amino acid sequence: CASGRQGSPAEQFF.

J is TRBJ1-5 and V is TRBV28; TRBD1 is a possible D gene (5 bases). The CDR3 spans 17 residues. V lost 3 bases and J 7 bases, leaving 22 bases between the germline ends. CDR1 is MDHEN and CDR2 is SYDVKM in the germline V gene. The CDR3 bases are TGTGCCAGCAGTTTCGTTTGGGGGGGAGGCCCGGAACAGCCCCAGCATTTT. Its translation is CASSFVWGGGPEQPQHF.

The chain couples TRBV30 to TRBJ2-7, with 7 positions matching TRBD1. CDR1 GTSNPN and CDR2 SVGIG come from the germline V gene (reference sequence). This CDR3 contains 13 residues. The J segment lost 1 base and the V segment lost 3 bases, leaving 3 bases of the junction unmatched. In DNA form, the CDR3 reads TGTGCCTGGAGACAGGGGAATTCCTACGAGCAGTACTTC. Its protein is CAWRQGNSYEQYF.

The J gene is TRBJ2-2, the V gene TRBV9; the match to TRBD2 covers 11 bases. Germline lookup yields CDR1 SGDLS and CDR2 YYNGEE. The CDR3 is 18 amino acids. J gave up 2 bases and V 0 bases, and 6 bases lay outside the gene matches. The CDR3 sequence: CASSVEGLAGGNTGELFF. In DNA form, the CDR3 reads TGTGCCAGCAGCGTAGAGGGGCTAGCGGGAGGCAACACCGGGGAGCTGTTTTTT. Variable domain in full (rest from reference TRBV9 and TRBJ2-2): DSGVTQTPKHLITATGQRVTLRCSPRSGDLSVYWYQQSLDQGLQFLIQYYNGEERAKGNILERFSAQQFPDLHSELNLSSLELGDSALYFCASSVEGLAGGNTGELFFGEGSRLTVL.

A single count supports this clone. The chain joins TRBV7-2 to TRBJ1-6; D is undetermined. The CDR3 has 14 residues. Looked up from germline, CDR1 is SGHTA and CDR2 is FQGNSA. V lost 0 bases to trimming and J lost 7 bases, with 7 bases between them. The CDR3 region is CASSLAIRNSPLHF. DNA for the CDR3: TGTGCCAGCAGCTTAGCGATCAGGAATTCACCCCTCCACTTT.

V and J are TRBV6-4 and TRBJ2-3; 10 bases match TRBD2. Germline V gene lookup returns CDR1 MRHNA and CDR2 SNTAGT. CDR3 length: 15 residues. V shed 6 bases, J shed 2 bases, and the junction held 5 bases outside the gene matches. The CDR3: CASSQTSGLTDTQYF. DNA for the CDR3: TGTGCCAGCAGCCAGACTAGCGGGCTCACAGATACGCAGTATTTT.

This clone was observed once. The chain employs TRBV5-4 and TRBJ1-1, with D perhaps TRBD1 (6 bases). In germline, CDR1 is SGHNT, CDR2 YYREEE (reference sequence). Trimming removed 0 bases from V and 1 base from J, with 13 bases in between. The CDR3 loop spans 16 amino acids. The CDR3 DNA sequence: TGTGCCAGCAGCTTGGAACAGGGAGCTTGGAACACTGAAGCTTTCTTT. Translated: CASSLEQGAWNTEAFF. Together with reference TRBV5-4 and TRBJ1-1, the CDR3 gives the full variable domain: ETGVTQSPTHLIKTRGQQVTLRCSSQSGHNTVSWYQQALGQGPQFIFQYYREEENGRGNFPPRFSGLQFPNYSSELNVNALELDDSALYLCASSLEQGAWNTEAFFGQGTRLTVV.

The gene calls are TRBV11-2 and TRBJ1-1; perhaps TRBD1 as D (6 bases). This CDR3 has 16 residues. In germline, CDR1 is SGHAT, CDR2 FQNNGV. Trimming stripped 1 base from V and 3 bases from J, with 15 bases between. CDR3 sequence (DNA): TGTGCCAGCAGCTTAGGCGTCAGGGGATCCGACACTGAAGCTTTCTTT. This sequence encodes CASSLGVRGSDTEAFF.

This chain connects TRBV10-1 to TRBJ2-2; the D gene is possibly TRBD2 (5 bases). The CDR3 is 16 residues long. Germline CDR1 and CDR2: WNHNN and SYGVQD (reference sequence). Trimming removed 6 bases at V and 1 base at J, with 15 bases between. Here the CDR3 DNA reads TGCGCCAGCAGACCTCCGAGGGTCCAGAACACCGGGGAGCTGTTTTTT. Its translation: CASRPPRVQNTGELFF.

Points on this clone: The sample contains more than one DNA sequence encoding this CDR3. The chain has TRBV29-1 and TRBJ2-3, with 8 positions matching TRBD2. Germline V gene data show CDR1 as SQVTM and CDR2 as ANQGSEA. V was pared by 5 bases and J by 3 bases, with 4 bases of the junction left unmatched. The CDR3 has 13 residues. The CDR3: CSVRAGGTDTQYF. CDR3 sequence (DNA): TGCAGCGTTAGGGCGGGGGGAACAGATACGCAGTATTTT.